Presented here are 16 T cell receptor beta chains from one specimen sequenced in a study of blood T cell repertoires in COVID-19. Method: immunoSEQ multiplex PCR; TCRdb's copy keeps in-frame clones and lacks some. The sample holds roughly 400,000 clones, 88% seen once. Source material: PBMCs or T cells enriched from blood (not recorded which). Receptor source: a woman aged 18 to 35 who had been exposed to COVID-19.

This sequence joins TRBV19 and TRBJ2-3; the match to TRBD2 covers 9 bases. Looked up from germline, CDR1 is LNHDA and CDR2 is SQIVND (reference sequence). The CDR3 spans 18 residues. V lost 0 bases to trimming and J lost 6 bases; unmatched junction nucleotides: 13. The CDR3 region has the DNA TGTGCCAGTAGTATAGATCGGTCCGGGACTAGCTCCCCGGATACGCAGTATTTT. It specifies CASSIDRSGTSSPDTQYF. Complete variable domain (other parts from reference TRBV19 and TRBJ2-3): DGGITQSPKYLFRKEGQNVTLSCEQNLNHDAMYWYRQDPGQGLRLIYYSQIVNDFQKGDIAEGYSVSREKKESFPLTVTSAQKNPTAFYLCASSIDRSGTSSPDTQYFGPGTRLTVL.

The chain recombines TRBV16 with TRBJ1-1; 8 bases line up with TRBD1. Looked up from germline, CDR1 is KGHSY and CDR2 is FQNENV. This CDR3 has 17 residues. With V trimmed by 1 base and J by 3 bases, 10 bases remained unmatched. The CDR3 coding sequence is TGTGCCAGCAGCCAATTGGGGGCAGGGGGCAAAGACACTGAAGCTTTCTTT. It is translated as CASSQLGAGGKDTEAFF.

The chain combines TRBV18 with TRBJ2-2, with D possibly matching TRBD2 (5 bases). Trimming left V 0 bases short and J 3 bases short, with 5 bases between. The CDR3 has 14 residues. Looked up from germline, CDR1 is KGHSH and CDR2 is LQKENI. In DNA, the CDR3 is TGTGCCAGCTCACCACCACTAGACACCGGGGAGCTGTTTTTT. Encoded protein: CASSPPLDTGELFF.

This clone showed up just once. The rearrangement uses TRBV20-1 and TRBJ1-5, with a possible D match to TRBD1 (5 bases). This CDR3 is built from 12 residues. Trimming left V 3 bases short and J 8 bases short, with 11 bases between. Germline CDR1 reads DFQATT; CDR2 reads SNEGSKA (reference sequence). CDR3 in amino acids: CSASQGAEPQHF. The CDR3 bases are TGCAGTGCTAGTCAGGGCGCGGAGCCCCAGCATTTT.

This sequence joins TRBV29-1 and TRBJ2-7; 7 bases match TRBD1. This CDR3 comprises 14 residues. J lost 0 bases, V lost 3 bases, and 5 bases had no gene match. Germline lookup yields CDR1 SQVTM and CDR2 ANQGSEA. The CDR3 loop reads CSVEGDSNSYEQYF. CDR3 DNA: TGCAGCGTTGAGGGGGACAGCAACTCCTACGAGCAGTACTTC.

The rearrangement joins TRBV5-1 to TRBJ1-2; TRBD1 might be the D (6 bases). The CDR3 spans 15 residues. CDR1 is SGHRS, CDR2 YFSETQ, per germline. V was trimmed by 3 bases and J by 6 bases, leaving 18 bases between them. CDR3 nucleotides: TGCGCCAGCAGCTACGGACAGAGCGGGGGGGATGGCTACACCTTC. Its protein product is CASSYGQSGGDGYTF.

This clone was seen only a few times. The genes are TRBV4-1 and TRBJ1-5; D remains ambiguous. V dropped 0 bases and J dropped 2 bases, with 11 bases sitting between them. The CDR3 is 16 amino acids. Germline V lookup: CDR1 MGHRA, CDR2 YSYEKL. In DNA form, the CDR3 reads TGCGCCAGCAGCCAAGAAGGGAGGGTTGGCAATCAGCCCCAGCATTTT. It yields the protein CASSQEGRVGNQPQHF.

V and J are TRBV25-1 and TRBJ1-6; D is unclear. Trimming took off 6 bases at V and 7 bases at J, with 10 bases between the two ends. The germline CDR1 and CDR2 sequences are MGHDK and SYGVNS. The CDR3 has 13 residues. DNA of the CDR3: TGTGCCAGCAGCGGAGTCGGCAATTCACCCCTCCACTTT. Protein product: CASSGVGNSPLHF.

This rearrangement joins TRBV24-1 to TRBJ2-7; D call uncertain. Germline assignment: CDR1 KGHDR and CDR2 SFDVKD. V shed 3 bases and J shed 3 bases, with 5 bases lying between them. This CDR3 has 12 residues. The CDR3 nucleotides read TGTGCCACCAGTGATGTCAACTACGAGCAGTACTTC. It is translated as CATSDVNYEQYF.

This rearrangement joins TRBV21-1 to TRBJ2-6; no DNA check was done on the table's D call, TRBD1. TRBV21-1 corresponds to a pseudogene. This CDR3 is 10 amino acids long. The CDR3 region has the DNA TGTGCCAGCAGCCCATGCGTCCTGACTTTC. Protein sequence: CASSPCVLTF.

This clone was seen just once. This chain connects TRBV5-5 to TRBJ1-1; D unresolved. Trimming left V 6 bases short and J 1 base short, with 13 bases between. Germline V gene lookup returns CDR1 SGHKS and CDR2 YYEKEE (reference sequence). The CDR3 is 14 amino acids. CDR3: CASTARGGNTEAFF. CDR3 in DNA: TGTGCCAGCACCGCCCGGGGTGGGAACACTGAAGCTTTCTTT.

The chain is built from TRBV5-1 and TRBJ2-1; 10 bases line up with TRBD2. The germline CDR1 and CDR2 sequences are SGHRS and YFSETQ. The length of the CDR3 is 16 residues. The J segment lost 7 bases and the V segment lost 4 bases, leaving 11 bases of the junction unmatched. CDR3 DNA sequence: TGCGCCAGCAGCCCGAGCCCAGCGGGAGGGCGGAATGAGCAGTTCTTC. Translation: CASSPSPAGGRNEQFF.

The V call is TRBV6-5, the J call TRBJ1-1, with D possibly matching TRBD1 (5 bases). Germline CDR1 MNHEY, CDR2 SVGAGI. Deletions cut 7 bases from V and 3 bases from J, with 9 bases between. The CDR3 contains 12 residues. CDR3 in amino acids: CASKDSYTEAFF. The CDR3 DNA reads TGTGCCAGCAAAGACAGCTACACTGAAGCTTTCTTT.

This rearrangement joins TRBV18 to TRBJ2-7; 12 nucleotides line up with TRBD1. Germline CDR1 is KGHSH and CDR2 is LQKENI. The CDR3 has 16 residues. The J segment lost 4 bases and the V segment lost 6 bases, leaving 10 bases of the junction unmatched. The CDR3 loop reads CASSPGTGGANYEQYF. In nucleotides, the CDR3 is TGTGCCAGCTCTCCCGGGACAGGGGGCGCAAATTACGAGCAGTACTTC.

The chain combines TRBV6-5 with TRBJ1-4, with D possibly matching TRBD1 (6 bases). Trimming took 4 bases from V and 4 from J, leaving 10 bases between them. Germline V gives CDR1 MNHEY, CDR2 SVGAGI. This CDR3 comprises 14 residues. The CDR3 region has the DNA TGTGCCAGCAGTTCCTACAGGGTTAATGAAAAACTGTTTTTT. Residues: CASSSYRVNEKLFF.

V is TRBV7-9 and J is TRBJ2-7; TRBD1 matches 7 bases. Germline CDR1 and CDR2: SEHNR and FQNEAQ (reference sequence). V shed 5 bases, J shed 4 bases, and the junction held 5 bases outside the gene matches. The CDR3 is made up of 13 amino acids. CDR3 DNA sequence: TGTGCCAGCAGCACGGGACAGATTTACGAGCAGTACTTC. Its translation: CASSTGQIYEQYF.